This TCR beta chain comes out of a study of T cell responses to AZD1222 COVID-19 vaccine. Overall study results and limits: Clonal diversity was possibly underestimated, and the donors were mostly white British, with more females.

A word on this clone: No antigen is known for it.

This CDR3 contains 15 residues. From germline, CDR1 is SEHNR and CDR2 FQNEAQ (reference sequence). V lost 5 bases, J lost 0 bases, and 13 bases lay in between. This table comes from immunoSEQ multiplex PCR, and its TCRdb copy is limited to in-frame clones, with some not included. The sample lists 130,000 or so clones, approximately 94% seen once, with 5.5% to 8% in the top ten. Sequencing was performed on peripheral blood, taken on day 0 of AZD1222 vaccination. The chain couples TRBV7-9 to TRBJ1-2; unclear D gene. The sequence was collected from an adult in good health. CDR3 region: CASSLSREANYGYTF. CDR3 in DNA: TGTGCCAGCAGCCTATCAAGGGAAGCTAACTATGGCTACACCTTC. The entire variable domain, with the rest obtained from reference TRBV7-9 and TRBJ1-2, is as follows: DTGVSQNPRHKITKRGQNVTFRCDPISEHNRLYWYRQTLGQGPEFLTYFQNEAQLEKSRLLSDRFSAERPKGSFSTLEIQRTEQGDSAMYLCASSLSREANYGYTFGSGTRLTVV.